Following are 9 T cell receptor beta chains from one sample sequenced in a study of prognosis after radiotherapy for stage I lung cancer. Template was genomic DNA; TCR beta CDR3 amplified in two multiplex PCR rounds. Used in first-round PCR were primers specific to each TRBV and TRBJ gene. TCRdb reanalysed the multiplex PCR reads using MiXCR and keeps one entry per CDR3 protein. Among 12,000 or so distinct CDR3 sequences listed, nearly 55% were seen once. Sample: PBMCs, taken before or after stereotactic body radiation therapy (not recorded which). These receptors were obtained from a donor aged 50 or older with non-small cell lung cancer.

The chain is built from TRBV5-1 and TRBJ2-1; no reliable D call. V lost 0 bases to trimming and J lost 7 bases, with 17 bases between them. The V gene's germline CDR1 is SGHRS and CDR2 YFSETQ. This CDR3 has 16 residues. The CDR3 is CASSLGRLTTMNEQFF. CDR3 nucleotides: TGCGCCAGCAGCTTGGGGAGACTCACTACGATGAATGAGCAGTTCTTC. The entire variable domain, with the rest obtained from reference TRBV5-1 and TRBJ2-1, is as follows: KAGVTQTPRYLIKTRGQQVTLSCSPISGHRSVSWYQQTPGQGLQFLFEYFSETQRNKGNFPGRFSGRQFSNSRSEMNVSTLELGDSALYLCASSLGRLTTMNEQFFGPGTRLTVL.

By frequency in the sample, this clonotype is medium-sized (0.01 to 0.1%). The V call is TRBV3-1, the J call TRBJ2-7, with D unclear. The germline gives CDR1 LGHDT, CDR2 YNNKEL (reference sequence). Trimming left V 3 bases short and J 0 bases short, with 9 bases between. The CDR3 consists of 14 residues. The CDR3 DNA follows: TGTGCCAGCAGCCAGCAGGAAAGCTCCTACGAGCAGTACTTC. This encodes CASSQQESSYEQYF.

For this clonotype: This sequence may be a read error, since a much larger clone differs from it by one base. The rearrangement links TRBV6-1 to TRBJ1-5; D ambiguous. Per the germline V gene, CDR1 is MNHNS and CDR2 is SASEGT. The ends were cut back, 7 bases at V and 0 bases at J, with 7 bases in the middle. This CDR3 spans 13 amino acids. CDR3 DNA sequence: TGTGCCAGCACTGGGTCTAGCAATCAGCCCCAGCATTTT. Encoded protein: CASTGSSNQPQHF.

The chain joins TRBV20-1 to TRBJ2-2, with D maybe TRBD2 (5 bases). The CDR3 is 15 amino acids. The V gene lost 0 bases and the J gene lost 4 bases, with 12 bases spanning the gap. Germline lookup yields CDR1 DFQATT and CDR2 SNEGSKA (reference sequence). The CDR3 bases are TGCAGTGCTAGAGATATCGGGATTGCCACCGGGGAGCTGTTTTTT. It translates to CSARDIGIATGELFF.

The genes are TRBV20-1 and TRBJ2-7, with 15 bases fitting TRBD2. In germline, CDR1 is DFQATT, CDR2 SNEGSKA (reference sequence). CDR3 length equals 16 residues. V lost 6 bases and J lost 7; bases outside the gene matches: 13. Written as DNA, the CDR3 is TGCAGTGCCATTTCCACCTGGACTAGCGGGAGGGGGGAGCAGTACTTC. It is translated as CSAISTWTSGRGEQYF.

The rearrangement links TRBV2 to TRBJ1-2; 11 bases align to TRBD1. The junction had 8 bases not matched to a gene; V was cut back by 4 bases and J by 7 bases. Per germline, CDR1 SNHLY and CDR2 FYNNEI. This CDR3 contains 15 residues. The CDR3 DNA follows: TGTGCCAGCAGTGTGGGACCGGGACAGGGGGGTGGCTACACCTTC. It codes for CASSVGPGQGGGYTF.

There are many counts of this clonotype. The chain has TRBV19 and TRBJ1-4; 10 nucleotides align to TRBD1. The germline V gene encodes CDR1 LNHDA and CDR2 SQIVND (reference sequence). V lost 5 bases to trimming and J lost 0 bases; unmatched junction nucleotides: 6. This CDR3 comprises 17 residues. This chain's CDR3 is CASSPRDRGSTNEKLFF. CDR3 DNA sequence: TGTGCCAGTAGTCCCCGGGACAGGGGTTCAACTAATGAAAAACTGTTTTTT.

Points on this clonotype: The junction and the germline gene differ at one end; a read error may be behind it. The chain uses TRBV5-1 and TRBJ2-3; D is ambiguous. The CDR3 is 12 residues long. The germline gives CDR1 SGHRS, CDR2 YFSETQ. The CDR3 region has the DNA TGCGCCAGCAGCCGCGACCGGTATACTCAGTATTTT. Its protein is CASSRDRYTQYF.

In its sample, this clonotype is medium-sized. The V call is TRBV2, the J call TRBJ1-2; D is perhaps TRBD1 (6 bases). The CDR3 spans 13 residues. V dropped 0 bases and J dropped 7 bases, with 9 bases sitting between them. Per germline, CDR1 SNHLY and CDR2 FYNNEI. The CDR3 protein is CASSEAGASGYTF. CDR3 DNA sequence: TGTGCCAGCAGTGAAGCGGGGGCGTCTGGCTACACCTTC.